This T cell receptor (beta chain) came from a study of T-cell reconstitution after alpha-beta-depleted transplantation in children. Unique molecular identifiers featured in how the TCRbeta library was prepared. In TCRdb, the PCR reads were re-called with MiXCR into one record per CDR3 protein. This sample has around 16,000 distinct CDR3 sequences, with around 4.9% found just once. General observations from the study: Where some patients showed high TCRbeta diversity at day 60, it came from recipient T cells and thymic progenitors that had survived. After transplant, at about two months, alpha-beta T cells were reportedly derived from several hundred expanded graft clones. Fresh T-cell production supplied most of the T-cell counts and diversity seen one year after transplant.

The CDR3 has 18 amino acids. Trimming took 0 bases from V and 4 from J, leaving 21 bases between them. Germline CDR1 and CDR2: SGHTA and FQGNSA. This clonotype showed up many times. Its antigen is as yet unknown. This receptor was identified in a boy between 10 and 17 years old with acute lymphoblastic leukemia, due to receive a stem cell transplant. V gene TRBV7-2 combines with J gene TRBJ2-5, with D perhaps TRBD2 (7 bases). This material consisted of PBMCs, taken before TCRalphabeta/CD19-depleted stem cell transplant. CDR3 in DNA: TGTGCCAGCAGCTTAGCAATCAAGGGGGGGCCCGGAAGAGAGACCCAGTACTTC. This translates into CASSLAIKGGPGRETQYF.